This entry lists 32 T cell receptor beta chains sequenced from one sample in a study of T cell changes during pregnancy in multiple sclerosis (dated by TCRdb to about 2019). Library preparation used the immunoSEQ multiplex PCR assay. Drawn from immuneACCESS, this table holds only the in-frame rearrangements with V and J called that TCRdb kept. Clones are partly lost; checked studies trace under half to an unresolved V gene and leave the rest unexplained. This sample lists around 42,000 clones; about 91% were detected once. Of the sample, roughly 0.5% is held by the ten largest clones. Sequenced here: CD4+ T cells from peripheral blood mononuclear cells, sampled in the second trimester of pregnancy. The receptors come from a female donor in good health, enrolled as a control in a pregnancy study.

V gene TRBV6-5 combines with J gene TRBJ2-7, with 13 nucleotides matching TRBD2. J lost 6 bases, V lost 4 bases, and 6 bases had no gene match. There are 15 residues in the CDR3. Looked up from germline, CDR1 is MNHEY and CDR2 is SVGAGI. The CDR3 loop reads CASSSRTSGSLEQYF. CDR3 sequence (DNA): TGTGCCAGCAGTTCGAGGACTAGCGGGAGTCTCGAGCAGTACTTC.

The V and J genes are TRBV19 and TRBJ1-3, with unresolved D. The CDR3 is 19 amino acids. Germline assignment: CDR1 LNHDA and CDR2 SQIVND (reference sequence). Between the trimmed V and J ends, which lost 2 bases and 5 bases, there was a span of 25 bases. CDR3 sequence: CASSILPDGLTRGRNTIYF. The CDR3 DNA reads as TGTGCCAGTAGTATACTTCCGGACGGCCTCACTCGCGGGAGAAACACCATATATTTT. Combining the CDR3 with reference TRBV19 and TRBJ1-3 gives the whole variable domain DGGITQSPKYLFRKEGQNVTLSCEQNLNHDAMYWYRQDPGQGLRLIYYSQIVNDFQKGDIAEGYSVSREKKESFPLTVTSAQKNPTAFYLCASSILPDGLTRGRNTIYFGEGSWLTVV.

This chain links TRBV6-1 with TRBJ1-2; tentative D call: TRBD1 (6 bases). Germline V CDR1 and CDR2: MNHNS, SASEGT. Trimming cost V 3 bases and J 7 bases, with 9 bases left between them. There are 12 residues in the CDR3. The CDR3 DNA follows: TGTGCCAGCAGTGACGGGACATTTGGCTACACCTTC. Its translation: CASSDGTFGYTF.

A few counts support this clone. The chain combines TRBV19 with TRBJ1-1; D unresolved. This CDR3 is 13 amino acids long. Per the germline V gene, CDR1 is LNHDA and CDR2 is SQIVND (reference sequence). V was clipped by 5 bases and J by 1 base, with 8 bases between them. CDR3 in amino acids: CASSYEGNTEAFF. The CDR3 DNA reads TGTGCCAGTAGTTATGAGGGGAACACTGAAGCTTTCTTT. Based on the CDR3 plus reference TRBV19 and TRBJ1-1, the full variable domain is DGGITQSPKYLFRKEGQNVTLSCEQNLNHDAMYWYRQDPGQGLRLIYYSQIVNDFQKGDIAEGYSVSREKKESFPLTVTSAQKNPTAFYLCASSYEGNTEAFFGQGTRLTVV.

V and J are TRBV5-4 and TRBJ2-7; D may be TRBD2 (6 bases). The CDR3 has 14 amino acids. V lost 2 bases to trimming and J lost 6 bases, with 15 bases between them. Germline CDR1 is SGHNT and CDR2 is YYREEE (reference sequence). Here the CDR3 reads CASSFGSPGGEQYF. As DNA, the CDR3 is TGTGCCAGCAGCTTTGGATCCCCCGGGGGCGAGCAGTACTTC.

The J gene is TRBJ2-3, the V gene TRBV30; weak D call: TRBD1 (6 bases). V was clipped by 8 bases and J by 4 bases, with 16 bases between them. The CDR3 has 13 residues. Germline-derived CDR1 and CDR2 are GTSNPN and SVGIG (reference sequence). CDR3 sequence: CARDGTGSDTQYF. CDR3 bases: TGTGCCCGGGATGGCACAGGGTCAGATACGCAGTATTTT.

This rearrangement joins TRBV28 to TRBJ2-1; tentative D call: TRBD1 (5 bases). Germline V CDR1 and CDR2: MDHEN, SYDVKM. Trimming removed 3 bases from V and 7 bases from J, with 10 bases in between. There are 13 residues in the CDR3. The CDR3 region is CASSFPRDNEQFF. The CDR3 nucleotides read TGTGCCAGCAGTTTTCCCAGGGATAATGAGCAGTTCTTC.

J is TRBJ2-1 and V is TRBV29-1; D gene uncertain. Germline-derived CDR1 and CDR2 are SQVTM and ANQGSEA. Trimming removed 7 bases from V and 9 bases from J, with 19 bases in between. The CDR3 has 13 residues. This CDR3 is CSARSRVRTEQFF. The DNA of the CDR3 is TGCAGCGCACGAAGTCGCGTTCGAACTGAGCAGTTCTTC.

The CDR3 spells CASSLIAGGPYNEQFF. The CDR3 coding sequence is TGTGCCAGCTCACTGATAGCGGGAGGGCCCTACAATGAGCAGTTCTTC. The chain couples TRBV18 to TRBJ2-1; 11 bases are a match to TRBD2. CDR3 length equals 16 residues. Germline CDR1 reads KGHSH; CDR2 reads LQKENI. After removal of 4 bases from V and 2 bases from J, the junction contained 4 bases not matched to a gene.

V is TRBV28 and J is TRBJ2-3; unclear D gene. The germline V gene encodes CDR1 MDHEN and CDR2 SYDVKM. The CDR3 spans 14 residues. Trimming took off 8 bases at V and 2 bases at J, with 14 bases between the two ends. The CDR3 DNA follows: TGTGCCAGCTCCCAGGCCCCAAACACAGATACGCAGTATTTT. Translation: CASSQAPNTDTQYF.

This chain joins TRBV6-1 and TRBJ2-2; D ambiguous. V gave up 2 bases and J gave up 6 bases, with 7 bases separating them. The CDR3 has 13 residues. Germline values: CDR1 MNHNS, CDR2 SASEGT. CDR3 amino acids: CASSERVPGELFF. CDR3 coding DNA: TGTGCCAGCAGTGAACGAGTGCCCGGGGAGCTGTTTTTT.

The chain has TRBV7-3 and TRBJ1-2; D is uncertain. V was clipped by 5 bases and J by 0 bases, with 7 bases between them. The CDR3 contains 13 residues. Germline CDR1 SGHTA, CDR2 FQGTGA. In nucleotides, the CDR3 is TGTGCCAGCAGCCAGGATGCTAACTATGGCTACACCTTC. This sequence encodes CASSQDANYGYTF.

This clone has more than one count but fewer than ten. This chain links TRBV7-9 with TRBJ2-7; weak D call: TRBD1 (6 bases). The V end was cut by 4 bases, the J end by 3 bases, with 13 bases between. CDR1 and CDR2 from the germline V gene are SEHNR and FQNEAQ (reference sequence). The CDR3 contains 14 residues. The CDR3 loop is CASSSLTGFYEQYF. DNA of the CDR3: TGTGCCAGCAGCTCCCTGACAGGATTCTACGAGCAGTACTTC. Looking up the rest from reference TRBV7-9 and TRBJ2-7 gives the full variable domain: DTGVSQNPRHKITKRGQNVTFRCDPISEHNRLYWYRQTLGQGPEFLTYFQNEAQLEKSRLLSDRFSAERPKGSFSTLEIQRTEQGDSAMYLCASSSLTGFYEQYFGPGTRLTVT.

The chain uses TRBV2 and TRBJ1-5; D remains unclear. V was trimmed by 1 base and J by 7 bases, leaving 14 bases between them. This CDR3 has 15 amino acids. CDR1 is SNHLY and CDR2 is FYNNEI in the germline V gene. CDR3 loop: CASSEGPVARQPQHF. The CDR3 coding sequence is TGTGCCAGCAGTGAAGGGCCAGTCGCTAGGCAGCCCCAGCATTTT. The full variable domain, in which reference TRBV2 and TRBJ1-5 provide the parts outside the CDR3, is EPEVTQTPSHQVTQMGQEVILRCVPISNHLYFYWYRQILGQKVEFLVSFYNNEISEKSEIFDDQFSVERPDGSNFTLKIRSTKLEDSAMYFCASSEGPVARQPQHFGDGTRLSIL.

The V and J genes are TRBV30 and TRBJ2-7; 7 bases are a match to TRBD2. With V trimmed by 3 bases and J by 4 bases, 12 bases remained unmatched. This CDR3 region has 15 residues. Germline-derived CDR1 and CDR2 are GTSNPN and SVGIG (reference sequence). CDR3 protein: CAWSPGGRSGYEQYF. As DNA, the CDR3 is TGTGCCTGGAGCCCGGGGGGTCGAAGTGGATACGAGCAGTACTTC.

The V and J genes are TRBV11-2 and TRBJ2-6, with TRBD1 identical over 8 bases. The CDR3 has 15 residues. The ends lost 6 bases at V and 2 bases at J; junction bases unmatched: 3. From germline, CDR1 is SGHAT and CDR2 FQNNGV. The CDR3 spells CASRATGAGANVLTF. CDR3 nucleotides: TGTGCCAGCAGAGCGACAGGGGCTGGGGCCAACGTCCTGACTTTC.

To note about this clone: In the same sample, other DNA sequences code for this CDR3. The V call is TRBV5-1, the J call TRBJ1-1, with D perhaps TRBD1 (5 bases). The V and J ends lost 2 bases and 5 bases respectively, with 16 bases between them. The CDR3 extends over 15 amino acids. Germline V gives CDR1 SGHRS, CDR2 YFSETQ. The chain's CDR3 is CASSLSRRQSTEAFF. CDR3 nucleotide sequence: TGCGCCAGCAGCTTATCTCGTCGACAGAGTACTGAAGCTTTCTTT.

This chain connects TRBV7-2 to TRBJ2-7; 7 nucleotides line up with TRBD2. Germline CDR1 and CDR2: SGHTA and FQGNSA. With V trimmed by 2 bases and J by 0 bases, 4 bases remained unmatched. This CDR3 has 15 residues. The CDR3 spells CASSLLAESSYEQYF. The CDR3 DNA is TGTGCCAGCAGCTTACTAGCGGAGAGCTCCTACGAGCAGTACTTC.

This chain joins TRBV7-9 and TRBJ1-1; D remains unclear. Germline CDR1 and CDR2: SEHNR and FQNEAQ (reference sequence). The CDR3 loop spans 13 amino acids. The V end was cut by 1 base, the J end by 10 bases, with 13 bases between. The CDR3 sequence: CASSLDGSRGAFF. CDR3 nucleotide sequence: TGTGCCAGCAGCTTAGATGGCAGCCGGGGAGCTTTCTTT. Together with reference TRBV7-9 and TRBJ1-1, the CDR3 gives the full variable domain: DTGVSQNPRHKITKRGQNVTFRCDPISEHNRLYWYRQTLGQGPEFLTYFQNEAQLEKSRLLSDRFSAERPKGSFSTLEIQRTEQGDSAMYLCASSLDGSRGAFFGQGTRLTVV.

This clone was found a few times. The chain links TRBV12-2 to TRBJ1-2; the D call of TRBD1 is as the table states it, not checked on the DNA. TRBV12-2 is recorded as a pseudogene. The CDR3 runs 22 residues. The CDR3: CASRLASHRRCGLGQGVHGYTF. For the CDR3, the DNA is TGTGCAAGTCGCTTAGCCTCACATAGACGGTGTGGATTGGGACAGGGGGTTCATGGCTACACCTTC.

The genes are TRBV28 and TRBJ1-5; 11 bases are a match to TRBD1. V lost 5 bases, J lost 5 bases, and 8 bases stayed unmatched. The CDR3 consists of 16 residues. Germline-derived CDR1 and CDR2 are MDHEN and SYDVKM. The CDR3 sequence is CASSHHRTGGDQPQHF. The CDR3 region has the DNA TGTGCCAGCAGTCACCACCGGACAGGGGGCGATCAGCCCCAGCATTTT.

V gene TRBV5-4 combines with J gene TRBJ2-3, with 10 bases aligning to TRBD2. The CDR3 contains 15 residues. V shed 3 bases and J 2 bases; nucleotides not matched to a gene: 3. Germline lookup yields CDR1 SGHNT and CDR2 YYREEE (reference sequence). The CDR3 sequence: CASSYGLADTDTQYF. CDR3 bases: TGTGCCAGCAGCTACGGACTAGCGGACACAGATACGCAGTATTTT.

The gene calls are TRBV5-1 and TRBJ2-3; the D gene is possibly TRBD2 (6 bases). Trimming shortened V by 0 bases and J by 1 base, and 6 bases separated the two germline ends. The CDR3 is 14 amino acids. Per the germline V gene, CDR1 is SGHRS and CDR2 is YFSETQ. The CDR3 DNA is TGCGCCAGCAGCTTGGGCGGGGGCACAGATACGCAGTATTTT. Translated, it gives CASSLGGGTDTQYF.

The CDR3 DNA reads as TGTGCCACCAGCACAGGGGAAGAGACCCAGTACTTC. Its protein is CATSTGEETQYF. The chain carries TRBV15 and TRBJ2-5; perhaps TRBD1 as D (6 bases). This CDR3 is built from 12 residues. Trimming shortened V by 4 bases and J by 3 bases, and 6 bases separated the two germline ends. CDR1 LNHNV and CDR2 YYDKDF come from the germline V gene (reference sequence).

The chain carries TRBV6-5 and TRBJ2-7; perhaps TRBD2 as D (6 bases). Germline CDR1 MNHEY, CDR2 SVGAGI. V was pared by 6 bases and J by 3 bases, with 6 bases between. The CDR3 loop spans 11 amino acids. The CDR3 DNA follows: TGTGCCAGCAGGCGGGACTACGAGCAGTACTTC. It codes for CASRRDYEQYF.

V usage is TRBV27 and J usage is TRBJ2-3; 12 bases map to TRBD2. Germline V gives CDR1 MNHEY, CDR2 SMNVEV (reference sequence). V shed 2 bases and J 5 bases; nucleotides not matched to a gene: 11. The CDR3 consists of 18 residues. CDR3 DNA sequence: TGTGCCAGCAGTTTAGTTAAGCTAGCGGGAGGGAAACGAGATACGCAGTATTTT. Translation gives CASSLVKLAGGKRDTQYF.

The V call is TRBV9, the J call TRBJ1-1; 7 bases agree with TRBD1. V trimming: 2 bases; J trimming: 4 bases; junction bases outside the gene matches: 14. Per germline, CDR1 SGDLS and CDR2 YYNGEE. CDR3 length equals 17 residues. The CDR3 DNA sequence: TGTGCCAGCAGCGTCTTACCTCCCGACAGGGTGGGCACTGAAGCTTTCTTT. This encodes CASSVLPPDRVGTEAFF.

The V call is TRBV6-6, the J call TRBJ1-5; TRBD1 matches at 8 bases. After removal of 0 bases from V and 6 bases from J, the junction contained 4 bases not matched to a gene. In germline, CDR1 is MNHNY, CDR2 SVGAGI (reference sequence). The CDR3 loop spans 15 amino acids. The CDR3 reads CASSYSTGAFQPQHF. The CDR3 coding sequence is TGTGCCAGCAGTTACTCGACAGGGGCGTTTCAGCCCCAGCATTTT.

The chain couples TRBV30 to TRBJ2-3; D gene ambiguous. The CDR3 covers 14 residues. V lost 3 bases and J lost 4, with 14 bases in between. From germline, CDR1 is GTSNPN and CDR2 SVGIG (reference sequence). The CDR3 region is CAWRVALSADTQYF. In DNA, the CDR3 is TGTGCCTGGAGAGTAGCTTTGTCCGCAGATACGCAGTATTTT.

V is TRBV4-2 and J is TRBJ1-3, with TRBD1 as a possible D gene (6 bases). With 2 bases removed from V and 0 bases from J, the gap between germline ends came to 11 bases. CDR1 LGHNA and CDR2 YNFKEQ come from the germline V gene. This CDR3 has 16 amino acids. This CDR3 is CASSQSDSFSGNTIYF. CDR3 bases: TGTGCCAGCAGCCAATCGGACAGTTTCTCTGGAAACACCATATATTTT.

The chain combines TRBV18 with TRBJ2-1, with 7 bases matching TRBD2. The V gene's germline CDR1 is KGHSH and CDR2 LQKENI. This CDR3 has 16 residues. V trimming: 3 bases; J trimming: 8 bases; junction bases outside the gene matches: 13. CDR3 DNA: TGTGCCAGCTCACCCCGACTAGCCATGTCCGTCGATGAGCAGTTCTTC. Translation gives CASSPRLAMSVDEQFF.

V is TRBV6-1 and J is TRBJ2-1; 16 positions agree with TRBD2. Germline CDR1 is MNHNS and CDR2 is SASEGT. The length of the CDR3 is 15 residues. The junction had 4 bases not matched to a gene; V was cut back by 5 bases and J by 9 bases. The CDR3 DNA sequence: TGTGCCAGCAGTTCCGGGACTAGCGGGGGGGGTGAGCAGTTCTTC. Translation gives CASSSGTSGGGEQFF.